The 25 T cell receptor beta chains in this list originate from one sample, sequenced in a study of blood T cell repertoires in COVID-19. Clones were sequenced by immunoSEQ multiplex PCR, and TCRdb holds only the in-frame ones, with some missing. The repertoire holds about 310,000 clones, with around 86% as singletons. Input material: peripheral blood. The source is a man aged 45 to 65 with active or convalescent COVID-19.

This clone was counted a few times. The V gene is TRBV28, the J gene TRBJ2-2; 8 bases fit TRBD1. V gave up 6 bases and J gave up 5 bases; unmatched junction bases: 11. From germline, CDR1 is MDHEN and CDR2 SYDVKM. This CDR3 comprises 16 residues. The CDR3: CASSLIRGPETGELFF. CDR3 sequence (DNA): TGTGCCAGCAGCCTCATCAGGGGGCCGGAGACCGGGGAGCTGTTTTTT.

The CDR3 loop is CASSPGTENQPQHF. The CDR3 DNA reads as TGCGCCAGCAGCCCAGGGACAGAGAATCAGCCCCAGCATTTT. This sequence joins TRBV5-1 and TRBJ1-5, with 7 bases aligning to TRBD1. Trimming removed 4 bases from V and 4 bases from J; junction bases left unmatched: 5. Germline assignment: CDR1 SGHRS and CDR2 YFSETQ. This CDR3 spans 14 amino acids. Full variable domain (outside the CDR3, taken from reference TRBV5-1 and TRBJ1-5): KAGVTQTPRYLIKTRGQQVTLSCSPISGHRSVSWYQQTPGQGLQFLFEYFSETQRNKGNFPGRFSGRQFSNSRSEMNVSTLELGDSALYLCASSPGTENQPQHFGDGTRLSIL.

This clone was detected only a few times. V usage is TRBV10-3 and J usage is TRBJ2-3; the D gene is possibly TRBD2 (6 bases). Per germline, CDR1 ENHRY and CDR2 SYGVKD. The CDR3 spans 15 residues. V gave up 0 bases and J gave up 6 bases, with 13 bases separating them. The CDR3 sequence: CAISESGRDEDTQYF. As DNA, the CDR3 is TGTGCCATCAGTGAGTCGGGGCGGGATGAGGATACGCAGTATTTT.

The V call is TRBV2, the J call TRBJ1-2; D is undetermined. Germline CDR1 reads SNHLY; CDR2 reads FYNNEI. Trimming left V 7 bases short and J 5 bases short, with 20 bases between. The length of the CDR3 is 15 residues. Here the CDR3 DNA reads TGTGCCAGCACCCGGGAGGTGGGCAGTCCTTATGGCTACACCTTC. It translates to CASTREVGSPYGYTF.

This clone was counted once. The chain uses TRBV7-3 and TRBJ1-1; 7 bases align to TRBD1. The CDR3 runs to 13 residues. Germline CDR1 is SGHTA and CDR2 is FQGTGA. V lost 5 bases to trimming and J lost 9 bases; unmatched junction nucleotides: 9. The CDR3 region has the DNA TGTGCCAGCAGCCAGGGGACAGCTAGTAAAGCTTTCTTT. Translating gives CASSQGTASKAFF.

This chain joins TRBV7-2 and TRBJ2-3, with TRBD1 as a possible D gene (6 bases). This CDR3 is 15 amino acids long. Trimming cost V 2 bases and J 0 bases, with 9 bases left between them. Per germline, CDR1 SGHTA and CDR2 FQGNSA. The CDR3 loop is CASSLQGPSTDTQYF. Written as DNA, the CDR3 is TGTGCCAGCAGCTTACAGGGGCCTAGCACAGATACGCAGTATTTT.

This sequence joins TRBV30 and TRBJ1-3, with TRBD1 identical over 10 bases. Germline-derived CDR1 and CDR2 are GTSNPN and SVGIG (reference sequence). This CDR3 has 17 amino acids. Losses at the gene ends were 0 bases for V and 4 bases for J; bases not matched to a gene: 9. In DNA, the CDR3 is TGTGCCTGGAGTGTAAAGGGACAGGGGAAATTCGGAAACACCATATATTTT. Its protein is CAWSVKGQGKFGNTIYF.

The chain links TRBV7-8 to TRBJ2-5; 7 bases agree with TRBD1. The V gene's germline CDR1 is SGHVS and CDR2 FQNEAQ. The CDR3 runs to 13 residues. J was trimmed by 2 bases and V by 5 bases; bases with no gene match: 2. CDR3 nucleotides: TGTGCCAGCAGCCCGGGACAGCAAGAGACCCAGTACTTC. The encoded protein is CASSPGQQETQYF. Full variable domain (remainder filled in from reference TRBV7-8 and TRBJ2-5): GAGVSQSPRYKVAKRGQDVALRCDPISGHVSLFWYQQALGQGPEFLTYFQNEAQLDKSGLPSDRFFAERPEGSVSTLKIQRTQQEDSAVYLCASSPGQQETQYFGPGTRLLVL.

The chain links TRBV19 to TRBJ2-4, with 9 bases fitting TRBD2. The CDR3 runs to 14 residues. V shed 7 bases and J 5 bases; nucleotides not matched to a gene: 6. Germline CDR1 is LNHDA and CDR2 is SQIVND (reference sequence). The CDR3 DNA follows: TGTGCCAGTAAATCGGAGCGGGAGGAAAACATTCAGTACTTC. Its translation is CASKSEREENIQYF.

This chain links TRBV27 with TRBJ2-5, with D possibly being TRBD1 (5 bases). The CDR3 totals 14 residues. Germline CDR1 and CDR2: MNHEY and SMNVEV (reference sequence). V was cut by 0 bases and J by 3 bases, with 8 bases left in between. The CDR3 DNA reads TGTGCCAGCAGTTTATCGGTGACAGAAGAGACCCAGTACTTC. Translating it yields CASSLSVTEETQYF.

This clone showed up just once. The V gene is TRBV19, the J gene TRBJ1-1; 9 bases line up with TRBD1. Germline trimming cut 5 bases from V and 3 bases from J; bases unmatched to any gene: 7. The germline V gene encodes CDR1 LNHDA and CDR2 SQIVND (reference sequence). This CDR3 spans 15 amino acids. The CDR3 protein is CASSFGQGIYTEAFF. In DNA, the CDR3 is TGTGCCAGTAGTTTCGGACAGGGGATTTACACTGAAGCTTTCTTT.

This chain uses TRBV24-1 with TRBJ1-2, with 7 bases aligning to TRBD1. From germline, CDR1 is KGHDR and CDR2 SFDVKD. CDR3 length: 14 residues. Losses at the gene ends were 5 bases for V and 5 bases for J; bases not matched to a gene: 7. The CDR3 nucleotides are TGTGCCACCAGTGGCAACAGGGGTGGTTATGGCTACACCTTC. As protein: CATSGNRGGYGYTF.

This clone was counted a single time. This rearrangement joins TRBV29-1 to TRBJ2-3, with 11 bases lining up with TRBD1. There are 14 residues in the CDR3. Germline CDR1 reads SQVTM; CDR2 reads ANQGSEA. J was trimmed by 2 bases and V by 4 bases; bases with no gene match: 2. CDR3 nucleotide sequence: TGCAGCGTTGTAGGACAGGGGGCCACAGATACGCAGTATTTT. Its translation: CSVVGQGATDTQYF.

The chain employs TRBV30 and TRBJ2-7; 13 bases are a match to TRBD2. The ends lost 6 bases at V and 1 base at J; junction bases unmatched: 6. There are 15 residues in the CDR3. Germline V gene data show CDR1 as GTSNPN and CDR2 as SVGIG (reference sequence). The CDR3 sequence: CACGLAGAYSYEQYF. The CDR3 DNA is TGTGCCTGTGGACTAGCGGGAGCTTATTCCTACGAGCAGTACTTC.

This rearrangement joins TRBV5-1 to TRBJ2-5; TRBD2 is a possible D gene (5 bases). The V gene lost 4 bases and the J gene lost 0 bases, with 10 bases spanning the gap. Germline CDR1 is SGHRS and CDR2 is YFSETQ. The CDR3 runs 14 residues. The CDR3 nucleotides are TGCGCCAGCAGCAGATCCGGGGACCAAGAGACCCAGTACTTC. This encodes CASSRSGDQETQYF. The full variable domain, completed using reference TRBV5-1 and TRBJ2-5, is KAGVTQTPRYLIKTRGQQVTLSCSPISGHRSVSWYQQTPGQGLQFLFEYFSETQRNKGNFPGRFSGRQFSNSRSEMNVSTLELGDSALYLCASSRSGDQETQYFGPGTRLLVL.

The rearrangement links TRBV29-1 to TRBJ1-5; D may be TRBD1 (6 bases). This CDR3 comprises 13 residues. Germline V CDR1 and CDR2: SQVTM, ANQGSEA. With 7 bases removed from V and 10 bases from J, the gap between germline ends came to 20 bases. The chain's CDR3 is CSASTGLLAPQHF. CDR3 sequence (DNA): TGCAGCGCCTCGACAGGACTGCTCGCCCCCCAGCATTTT. Looking up the rest from reference TRBV29-1 and TRBJ1-5 gives the full variable domain: SAVISQKPSRDICQRGTSLTIQCQVDSQVTMMFWYRQQPGQSLTLIATANQGSEATYESGFVIDKFPISRPNLTFSTLTVSNMSPEDSSIYLCSASTGLLAPQHFGDGTRLSIL.

This rearrangement joins TRBV28 to TRBJ1-1; unclear D gene. CDR1 and CDR2 from the germline V gene are MDHEN and SYDVKM. The CDR3 is 15 amino acids. Trimming cost V 7 bases and J 3 bases, with 18 bases left between them. This CDR3 is CASTLAPVRDTEAFF. CDR3 in DNA: TGTGCCAGCACCCTTGCCCCTGTACGGGACACTGAAGCTTTCTTT.

V is TRBV29-1 and J is TRBJ1-5, with a weak D call TRBD1 (6 bases). V gave up 4 bases and J gave up 5 bases, with 12 bases separating them. CDR3 length equals 13 residues. CDR1 is SQVTM and CDR2 is ANQGSEA in the germline V gene. DNA of the CDR3: TGCAGCGTTGTTACAGGGCGCGATCAGCCCCAGCATTTT. It translates to CSVVTGRDQPQHF.

This chain joins TRBV7-2 and TRBJ2-5; D gene ambiguous. Trimming shortened V by 3 bases and J by 1 base, and 9 bases separated the two germline ends. CDR3 length: 14 amino acids. Germline V gene data show CDR1 as SGHTA and CDR2 as FQGNSA. The CDR3 loop is CASSFSHSQETQYF. The DNA of the CDR3 is TGTGCCAGCAGCTTCTCCCACAGCCAAGAGACCCAGTACTTC.

There are a few counts of this clone. The chain combines TRBV4-1 with TRBJ1-6; unclear D gene. V was shortened by 2 bases and J by 6 bases, with 14 bases between the two germline ends. The CDR3 is 16 amino acids. Germline V lookup: CDR1 MGHRA, CDR2 YSYEKL. CDR3 sequence reads: CASSQTSGRANSPLHF. CDR3 nucleotide sequence: TGCGCCAGCAGCCAAACTAGCGGGAGGGCTAATTCACCCCTCCACTTT.

This chain uses TRBV27 with TRBJ2-3, with no clear D. The CDR3 is made up of 15 amino acids. V was clipped by 3 bases and J by 1 base, with 11 bases between them. CDR1 is MNHEY, CDR2 SMNVEV, per germline (reference sequence). This CDR3 is CASSLRIPRTDTQYF. CDR3 bases: TGTGCCAGCAGTTTGAGGATCCCGCGCACAGATACGCAGTATTTT.

V is TRBV6-2 or TRBV6-3 and J is TRBJ1-2, with D maybe TRBD1 (5 bases). The CDR3 extends over 13 amino acids. Trimming stripped 2 bases from V and 4 bases from J, with 8 bases between. The germline gives CDR1 MNHEY, CDR2 SVGEGT. This CDR3 reads CASSYSQGYGYTF. In nucleotides, the CDR3 is TGTGCCAGCAGTTACAGTCAGGGCTATGGCTACACCTTC.

The genes are TRBV3-1 (or the pseudogene TRBV3-2) and TRBJ1-1; D perhaps matches TRBD1 (5 bases). CDR1 and CDR2 from the germline V gene are LGHDT and YNNKEL (reference sequence). There are 14 residues in the CDR3. V was trimmed by 3 bases and J by 4 bases, leaving 12 bases between them. CDR3 sequence: CASSQQVGVTEAFF. In nucleotides, the CDR3 is TGTGCCAGCAGCCAGCAGGTAGGGGTCACTGAAGCTTTCTTT.

A single count supports this clone. The chain carries TRBV7-9 and TRBJ1-2; D remains unclear. CDR3 size: 16 residues. Per germline, CDR1 SEHNR and CDR2 FQNEAQ (reference sequence). V was cut by 5 bases and J by 0 bases, with 16 bases left in between. The CDR3 sequence is CASSPRSPTSNYGYTF. CDR3 DNA: TGTGCCAGCAGCCCTAGATCACCGACGTCTAACTATGGCTACACCTTC.

The genes are TRBV18 and TRBJ1-4, with D hard to call. The CDR3 has 15 residues. Per the germline V gene, CDR1 is KGHSH and CDR2 is LQKENI. The V end was cut by 4 bases, the J end by 0 bases, with 9 bases between. CDR3 coding DNA: TGTGCCAGCTCACGAACAGCAGCAACTAATGAAAAACTGTTTTTT. The encoded protein is CASSRTAATNEKLFF.